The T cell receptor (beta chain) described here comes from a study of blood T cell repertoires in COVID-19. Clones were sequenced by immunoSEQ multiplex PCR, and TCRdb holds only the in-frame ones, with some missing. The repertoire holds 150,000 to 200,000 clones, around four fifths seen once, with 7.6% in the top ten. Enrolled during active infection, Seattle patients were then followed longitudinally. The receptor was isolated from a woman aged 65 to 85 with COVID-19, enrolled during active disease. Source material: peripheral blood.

CDR3 bases: TGTGCCAGCAGGGTTAGCGGGAGCGAAGGCACAGATACGCAGTATTTT. Translating gives CASRVSGSEGTDTQYF. The chain is built from TRBV2 and TRBJ2-3; 9 bases match TRBD2. The J segment lost 1 base and the V segment lost 6 bases, leaving 8 bases of the junction unmatched. The CDR3 is 16 amino acids. The germline V gene encodes CDR1 SNHLY and CDR2 FYNNEI.